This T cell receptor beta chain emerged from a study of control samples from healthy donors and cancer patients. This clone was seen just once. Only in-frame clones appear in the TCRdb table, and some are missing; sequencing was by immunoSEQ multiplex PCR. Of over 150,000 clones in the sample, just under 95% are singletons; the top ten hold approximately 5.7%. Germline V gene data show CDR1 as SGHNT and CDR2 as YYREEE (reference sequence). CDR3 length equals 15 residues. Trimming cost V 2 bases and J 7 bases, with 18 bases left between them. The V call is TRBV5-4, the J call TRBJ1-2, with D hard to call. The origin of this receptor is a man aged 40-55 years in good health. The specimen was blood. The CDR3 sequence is CASSLSGSKLGGYTF. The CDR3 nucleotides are TGTGCCAGCAGCTTATCGGGCAGTAAGTTGGGTGGCTACACCTTC.